This T cell receptor beta chain emerged from a study of neurological immune-mediated disorders. A 10-nucleotide random UMI tagged transcripts in template-switch 5'RACE cDNA synthesis. TCRdb independently ran MiXCR on the 5' RACE reads; one entry per CDR3 protein. The sample yields some 48,000 distinct CDR3 sequences, 10% to 13% seen once. Whole-study results and caveats: Private repertoires in all groups were suggested by the finding that expanded clones across subjects shared no CDR3 amino acid sequences. Levels of TCR clonal expansion peaked in HTLV-1-associated myelopathy and reached their lowest in multiple sclerosis, under those of healthy controls.

V lost 10 bases and J lost 1, with 10 bases in between. The CDR3 has 13 amino acids. The table lists this clonotype with many counts. No antigen is known for it. The chain uses TRBV12-3 or TRBV12-4 and TRBJ2-2, with D possibly called TRBD1 or TRBD2 (5 bases each). The sequenced sample was PBMCs. The TCR was taken from a middle-aged woman with HTLV-1-associated myelopathy (HAM/TSP). The CDR3 nucleotides read TGTGCCATGGGACCCTGGAACACCGGGGAGCTGTTTTTT. Translated, it gives CAMGPWNTGELFF.